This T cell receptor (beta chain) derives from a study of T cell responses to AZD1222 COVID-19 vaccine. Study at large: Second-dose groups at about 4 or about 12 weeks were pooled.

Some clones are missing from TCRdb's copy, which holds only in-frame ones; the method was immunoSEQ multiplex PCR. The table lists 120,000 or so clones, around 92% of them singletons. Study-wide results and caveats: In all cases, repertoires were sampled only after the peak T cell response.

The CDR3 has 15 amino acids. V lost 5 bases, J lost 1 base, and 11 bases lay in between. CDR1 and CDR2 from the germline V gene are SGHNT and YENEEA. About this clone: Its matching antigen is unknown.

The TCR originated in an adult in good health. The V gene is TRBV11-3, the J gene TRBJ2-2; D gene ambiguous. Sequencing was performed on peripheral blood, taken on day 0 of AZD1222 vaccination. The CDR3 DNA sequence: TGTGCCAGCAGCCAAGCGAGCGTGAACACCGGGGAGCTGTTTTTT. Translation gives CASSQASVNTGELFF. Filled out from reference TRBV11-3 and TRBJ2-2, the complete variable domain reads EAGVVQSPRYKIIEKKQPVAFWCNPISGHNTLYWYLQNLGQGPELLIRYENEEAVDDSQLPKDRFSAERLKGVDSTLKIQPAELGDSAVYLCASSQASVNTGELFFGEGSRLTVL.